This TCR beta chain derives from a study of molecular identifiers for immune sequencing clone quantification. Study as a whole: Replicate runs used RNA from approximately 20,000 or 100,000 naive CD8 cells, which was split five ways into aliquots, and four of those aliquots were then sequenced. Study-wide findings and caveats: Clones that had above 20 RNA copies took up over 97% of effector molecules but under 1% in naive cells.

Construction of naive CD8 libraries employed about 17,000 to 1,100,000 sorted cells together with 10%, 30% or 50% RNA. V shed 1 base and J 4 bases; nucleotides not matched to a gene: 3. Germline V gene lookup returns CDR1 LNHDA and CDR2 SQIVND (reference sequence). This CDR3 contains 15 residues. Many counts were recorded for this clonotype. What it binds is unknown. Listed TCR primers, together with previously described methods, were used for the bulk TCR libraries. One entry per CDR3 protein, called by TCRdb with MiXCR from the PCR reads. The sample consists of some 590,000 distinct CDR3 sequences, about 25% of them appearing once.

This receptor was taken from a human donor in good health. Some libraries in this study had Jurkat cell RNA spiked in. The rearrangement joins TRBV19 to TRBJ2-5; 10 bases line up with TRBD2. Source material: naive CD8+ T cells from blood, with Jurkat cell RNA spiked in. Subset indicated: FACS-sorted CD8+CD4-CCR7+CD45RA+ naive T cells. CDR3 loop: CASSIVASGGETQYF. For the CDR3, the DNA is TGTGCCAGTAGTATAGTTGCTAGCGGGGGAGAGACCCAGTACTTC.